These T cell receptor beta chains were read from a single sample in a study of blood T cells in healthy people across ages. In TCRdb, the 5' RACE reads were re-called with MiXCR into one record per CDR3 protein. Of 650,000 to 1,000,000 distinct CDR3 sequences in the sample, around half were seen once. Material for sequencing was blood. The receptors stem from a man older than 75 in good health. Both conserved end residues are trimmed from each CDR3. The D gene is left open where the match is weak. Size is stated for part of the rows, as once, few or many counts, or as a class when the clone is expanded.

D gene	clone size	J gene	V gene	CDR3 protein
-	-	TRBJ2-5	TRBV3-1	ASSQDVAGRAQY
-	-	-	TRBV28	ASSFPAGGPETQY
-	-	TRBJ2-5	TRBV10-2	ASRALYAGTRTSETQY
-	-	TRBJ1-4	TRBV5-1	ASSLGPSGNEKLL
-	once	TRBJ2-1	TRBV7-2	AGSLGARTYNEQF
TRBD1	-	-	TRBV3-1	ASSQNRGKETQY
TRBD1	-	TRBJ2-5	TRBV12-3/TRBV12-4	ASSPTGGFETQY
-	-	TRBJ1-1	TRBV5-1	ASSPLSGATNTEAF
-	few	TRBJ2-1	TRBV7-9	ASSPRGIFDNEQF
-	many	TRBJ2-7	TRBV20-1	SASGSSSNEQY
TRBD1	few	TRBJ2-4	TRBV7-2	ASSRDRVNNIQY
-	-	TRBJ2-3	TRBV9	TSSVGGNTDTQY
TRBD1	-	TRBJ2-7	TRBV24-1	ATSDLAEDRGEQY
-	few	TRBJ2-1	TRBV28	ASSLRQSEQF
TRBD2	-	TRBJ2-1	TRBV27	ASETSGGDNEQF
-	few	TRBJ2-1	TRBV19	ASSISLANEQF
-	many	TRBJ2-5	TRBV10-3	AISESRPETQY
TRBD1	once	TRBJ2-1	TRBV6-1	ASSPNPTGGSSDEQF
-	few	TRBJ2-3	TRBV7-2	ASSRTAEEGDTQY
-	few	TRBJ2-1	TRBV9	ASSAAPGNYNEQF
-	-	TRBJ2-3	TRBV20-1	SAGDLQETQY
TRBD2	few	TRBJ2-1	TRBV9	ASSVFSGISYNEQF
-	-	TRBJ2-3	TRBV20-1	SARDGARGTDTQY
TRBD2	few	TRBJ2-1	TRBV28	ASSAPSLAGELRSYNEQF
-	-	TRBJ2-5	TRBV4-2	ASSQDLGSSETQY
-	few	TRBJ1-4	TRBV5-1	ASSSRSQGNEKLF
-	few	TRBJ1-1	TRBV28	ASSFNRRNTEAF
-	-	TRBJ2-1	TRBV28	ASSPGRVCNEQF
-	many	TRBJ1-1	TRBV20-1	SASDGGGRTEAF
-	once	TRBJ2-2	TRBV7-2	ASSQEGSTGELF
-	-	TRBJ2-1	TRBV20-1	SASGSRSSEQF
TRBD1	-	TRBJ1-4	TRBV28	ASSQLGAGGNEKLF
TRBD2	-	TRBJ2-1	TRBV4-2	ASSQRPTSGDNEQF
-	-	TRBJ2-1	TRBV9	ASSSRDPSSYNEQF
-	-	TRBJ2-7	TRBV28	ASSLHAFEQY
TRBD2	-	TRBJ2-1	TRBV7-2	ASSPGTSGRAVSEQF
-	-	TRBJ1-1	TRBV7-3	ASSPIPGTEAF
TRBD1	-	TRBJ2-7	TRBV5-1	ASSLDGQGGIEQY
-	-	TRBJ2-1	TRBV7-2	ASSARRGSYNEQF
-	-	TRBJ2-7	TRBV13	ASSPSGQSGVYEQY
TRBD2	-	TRBJ2-3	TRBV20-1	SASRLAGGPGDTQY
TRBD2	-	TRBJ2-2	TRBV5-1	ASSSGLAGVSGELF
-	many	TRBJ2-1	TRBV7-8	ASSSRTGPSNNEQF